The clone carrying this TCR beta chain was detected many times. Its target is unknown. The authors defined stable hyperthyroidism as no ophthalmopathy within 18 months of follow-up. Patients in the hyperthyroidism group, adults aged 18 to 65, were newly diagnosed, under 2 months' duration. CDR1 is MNHEY and CDR2 is SVGEGT in the germline V gene. This CDR3 is 18 amino acids long. V dropped 2 bases and J dropped 2 bases, with 19 bases sitting between them. This specimen belongs to a study of Graves' ophthalmopathy and Graves' hyperthyroidism. TCR beta CDR3 amplification used RNA transcripts. RT-PCR with HTBI primers came first, then second-round multiplex PCR. TCRdb redid the calling of the multiplex PCR reads with MiXCR, one entry per CDR3 protein. The sample records 300,000 to 500,000 distinct CDR3 sequences, 15% being singletons. The study, taken as a whole, reports: A 13-signature model separated ophthalmopathy from stable hyperthyroidism, around 88% sensitivity, 65% to 82% specificity.

Sequences were obtained from peripheral blood. The V gene is TRBV6-2 or TRBV6-3, the J gene TRBJ1-5, with D perhaps matching TRBD1 (5 bases). This TCR was sampled from a woman between 18 and 29 years old with stable Graves' hyperthyroidism. In nucleotides, the CDR3 is TGTGCCAGCAGTTACGGTCGGGGACTGCAGGTGGGCAATCAGCCCCAGCATTTT. It specifies CASSYGRGLQVGNQPQHF.